This note documents a single T cell receptor (beta chain) sequence. Trimming shortened V by 2 bases and J by 0 bases, and 8 bases separated the two germline ends. This CDR3 has 15 residues. The germline CDR1 and CDR2 sequences are SGHNT and YYREEE (reference sequence). The data derive from a study of blood T cell repertoires in COVID-19. Resolution of symptoms, clearance, or two negative PCRs was present in recovered Cohort 3 donors. Libraries were prepared by immunoSEQ multiplex PCR; TCRdb keeps only in-frame clonotypes and omits some of them. Among 250,000 or so clones listed, around 90% were seen once.

The clonotype comes from a man aged 25-40 years who had recovered from COVID-19. Sequencing was carried out using PBMCs or T cells enriched from blood (not recorded which). The rearrangement links TRBV5-4 to TRBJ1-4; D may be TRBD1 (5 bases). The CDR3 DNA reads TGTGCCAGCAGCTTTGGGGCAGCAACTAATGAAAAACTGTTTTTT. Amino acid sequence: CASSFGAATNEKLFF.